The entry that follows covers one TCR beta chain sequence. Antigen: not known. The CDR3 end is not reached by the read, which stops 3 residues before it; the germline J gene fills it in. The data derive from a study of T cells in women clearing cervical HPV infection. Study context: Women with histologically confirmed HPV16-related CIN3 or worse, 2 with invasive cancer, served as cases.

Generated by immunoSEQ multiplex PCR, the TCRdb table keeps only in-frame clones and is missing some. Reported are 15,000 to 20,000 clones; the ten largest clones contain 13% to 15%. HPV was found by MY09/MY11 PCR and dot-blot genotyping. Findings and limits, study-wide: Timing of associations relative to infection is unclear; T-cell subsets were not isolated.

Germline V gene sequence: CDR1 DFQATT, CDR2 SNEGSKA (reference sequence). The ends lost 5 bases at V and 4 bases at J; junction bases unmatched: 12. The CDR3 is made up of 15 amino acids. V is TRBV20-1 and J is TRBJ2-5; the match to TRBD2 covers 8 bases. The clonotype was recovered from a woman between 18 and 69 years old with a cervical HPV16 infection that either progressed to CIN3+ or cleared (not recorded which). The sequenced sample consisted of blood buffy coat. The part of the CDR3 DNA that was read is TGCAGTGCTCCACGTGGTAGCGGGATCCGAGAGACC. It translates to CSAPRGSGIRET. The entire CDR3 sequence reads CSAPRGSGIRETQYF.